This T cell receptor (beta chain) derives from a study of cytomegalovirus exposure and HLA in healthy donors. Points on this clone: Its target is not known.

PCR primers comprised 60 Vbeta and 13 Jbeta primers. Libraries were prepared by immunoSEQ multiplex PCR; TCRdb keeps only in-frame clonotypes and omits some of them. The sample's table shows 30,000 to 35,000 clones. Regarding the study as a whole: Serostatus for CMV was the only available immune exposure information.

The sequenced sample consisted of PBMCs. The receptor was derived from a woman in her thirties or forties in good health and CMV-seropositive.

The CDR3 sequence: CATRQGEPQHF. The CDR3 region has the DNA TGTGCCACCCGACAGGGGGAGCCCCAGCATTTT. V usage is TRBV6-1 and J usage is TRBJ1-5, with 9 bases lining up with TRBD1. Germline values: CDR1 MNHNS, CDR2 SASEGT. Trimming cost V 10 bases and J 8 bases; bases outside gene matches: 3. The CDR3 totals 11 residues.